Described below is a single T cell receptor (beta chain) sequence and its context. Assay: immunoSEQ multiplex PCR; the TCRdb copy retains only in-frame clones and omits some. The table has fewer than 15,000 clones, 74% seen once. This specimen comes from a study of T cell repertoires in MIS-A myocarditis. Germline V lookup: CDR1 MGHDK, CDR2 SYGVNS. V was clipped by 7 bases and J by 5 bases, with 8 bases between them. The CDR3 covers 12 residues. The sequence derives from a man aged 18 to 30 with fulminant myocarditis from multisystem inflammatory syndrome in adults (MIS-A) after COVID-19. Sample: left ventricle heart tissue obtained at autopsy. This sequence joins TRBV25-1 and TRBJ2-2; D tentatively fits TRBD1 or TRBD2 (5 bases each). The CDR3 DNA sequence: TGTGCCAGCACCTGGGGGACCGGGGAGCTGTTTTTT. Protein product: CASTWGTGELFF.